The rows below give T cell receptor beta chains drawn from one sample of a study of T-cell memory formation after mild COVID-19. MiXCR, run by TCRdb on the 5' RACE reads, gives a single entry per CDR3 protein. The table includes fewer than 600,000 distinct CDR3 sequences, less than 25% detected once. Sequenced sample: PBMCs or a T cell subset sorted from them (not recorded which). Source of these receptors: an adult woman who had mild COVID-19 (a few samples of this study predate the infection). Cell type and time point are not known. Both conserved end residues are part of each CDR3. D genes are given only for firm matches. For some rows the clone size is stated as once, few or many, or as a class when expanded; others skip it.

CDR3aa,CDR3nt,d_gene,v_gene,len,j_gene,abundance
CAWSVLGHEQFF,TGTGCCTGGAGTGTACTGGGCCATGAGCAGTTCTTC,-,TRBV30,12,TRBJ2-1,-
CASSGPNEKPFF,TGCGCCAGCAGTGGGCCTAATGAAAAACCGTTTTTT,-,TRBV10-2,12,TRBJ1-4,-
CASSGGVVGNSYNEQFF,TGTGCCAGCAGCGGTGGGGTCGTTGGCAACTCCTACAATGAGCAGTTCTTC,-,TRBV5-6,17,TRBJ2-1,few
CASSLPGQDYSPLHF,TGTGCCAGCAGCTTACCGGGACAAGACTATTCACCCCTCCACTTT,-,TRBV7-2,15,TRBJ1-6,few
CATSGPGVYEQFF,TGTGCCACCAGTGGGCCCGGGGTCTATGAGCAGTTCTTC,-,TRBV24-1,13,TRBJ2-1,-
CSAQGGLAEGKLFF,TGCAGCGCCCAGGGGGGTCTAGCTGAAGGAAAACTGTTTTTT,TRBD1,TRBV29-1,14,TRBJ1-4,-
CATQTGGRLGADTQYF,TGTGCCACCCAGACAGGGGGCCGACTTGGCGCAGATACGCAGTATTTT,TRBD1,TRBV24-1,16,TRBJ2-3,few
CASSLRYGGSPPYF,TGCGCCAGCAGCCTAAGATATGGCGGGAGCCCGCCGTATTTT,TRBD2,TRBV4-3,14,TRBJ2-3,few
CATSRDTSIWQYF,TGTGCCACCAGCAGAGATACAAGTATTTGGCAGTATTTT,-,TRBV15,13,TRBJ2-3,-
CASSLSGSPSYEQYF,TGCGCCAGCAGCTTGTCTGGTAGCCCGTCCTACGAGCAGTACTTC,-,TRBV5-1,15,TRBJ2-7,-
CSARVRSEQYF,TGCAGTGCTAGAGTCCGGAGCGAGCAGTACTTC,-,TRBV20-1,11,TRBJ2-7,few
CASSYPLSEQYF,TGTGCCAGCAGTTATCCTCTATCCGAGCAGTACTTC,-,TRBV6-6,12,TRBJ2-7,-
CASSYPWSGRAVGELFF,TGTGCCAGCAGCTATCCCTGGAGCGGGAGGGCCGTCGGGGAGCTGTTTTTT,TRBD2,TRBV5-5,17,TRBJ2-2,few
CASSSPLAGGLNEQFF,TGTGCCAGCAGTTCGCCACTAGCGGGAGGTCTCAATGAGCAGTTCTTC,TRBD2,TRBV6-2/TRBV6-3,16,TRBJ2-1,few
CSVEDWSRISTDTQYF,TGCAGCGTTGAAGATTGGTCACGGATCAGCACAGATACGCAGTATTTT,-,TRBV29-1,16,TRBJ2-3,-